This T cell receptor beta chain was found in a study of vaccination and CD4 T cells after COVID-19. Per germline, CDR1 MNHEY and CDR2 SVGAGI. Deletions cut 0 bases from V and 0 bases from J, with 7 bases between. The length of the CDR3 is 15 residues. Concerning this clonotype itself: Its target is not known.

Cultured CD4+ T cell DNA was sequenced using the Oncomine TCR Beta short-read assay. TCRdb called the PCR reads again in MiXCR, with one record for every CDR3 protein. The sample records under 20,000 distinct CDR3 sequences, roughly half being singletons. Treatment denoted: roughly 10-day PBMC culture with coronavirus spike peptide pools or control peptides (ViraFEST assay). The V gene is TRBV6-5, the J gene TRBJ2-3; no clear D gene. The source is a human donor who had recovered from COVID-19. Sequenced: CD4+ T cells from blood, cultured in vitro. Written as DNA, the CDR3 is TGTGCCAGCAGTTACTCGAGAGTGAGCACAGATACGCAGTATTTT. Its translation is CASSYSRVSTDTQYF.